This T cell receptor beta chain was captured by sequencing in a study of PD-L1 blockade in urothelial cancer. Study overall: Between 0 and 3 prior chemotherapy regimens had been given to patients.

Sequenced by immunoSEQ multiplex PCR; TCRdb stores in-frame clones only, minus some. The sample has tens of thousands of clones; about nine tenths are singletons. The sequencing used PBMCs, collected around atezolizumab (anti-PD-L1) treatment. The sequence came from a woman aged 65 to 85 with urothelial cancer.

The CDR3 sequence: CASSPTQTGTYQPQHF. CDR3 DNA: TGTGCCAGTAGTCCTACTCAGACAGGGACGTACCAGCCCCAGCATTTT. The chain recombines TRBV19 with TRBJ1-5; 7 positions match TRBD1. Germline CDR1 and CDR2: LNHDA and SQIVND (reference sequence). Unmatched junction bases numbered 14, after V lost 5 bases and J lost 7 bases. The CDR3 spans 16 residues.